What follows are 12 T cell receptor beta chains derived from one specimen sequenced in a study of cytomegalovirus exposure and HLA in healthy donors. Primers: 60 Vbeta forward and 13 Jbeta reverse. Produced via immunoSEQ multiplex PCR; TCRdb's table is partial and in-frame only. Of about 250,000 clones in the sample, about 85% are singletons; the top ten hold 0.2% to 0.25%. The sequenced sample consisted of PBMCs. These receptors were collected from a girl aged 2 to 9 in good health and CMV-seronegative.

This clone occurred once. The chain has TRBV4-1 and TRBJ2-7, with TRBD1 matching 10 bases. The trim removed 6 bases at V and 2 bases at J, leaving 4 bases unmatched. CDR3 length: 14 amino acids. Germline CDR1 is MGHRA and CDR2 is YSYEKL. The CDR3 sequence: CASSDGQGAYEQYF. CDR3 bases: TGCGCCAGCAGTGACGGACAGGGGGCCTACGAGCAGTACTTC.

V gene TRBV19 combines with J gene TRBJ1-3; D gene unclear. The V gene lost 5 bases and the J gene lost 1 base, with 12 bases spanning the gap. The CDR3 totals 15 residues. Germline values: CDR1 LNHDA, CDR2 SQIVND (reference sequence). The CDR3 sequence: CASSDLGRSGNTIYF. The CDR3 DNA reads as TGTGCCAGTAGTGATCTCGGGAGGTCTGGAAACACCATATATTTT.

This chain joins TRBV21-1 and TRBJ1-2; TRBD1 was called by the table and not checked on the DNA. TRBV21-1 constitutes a pseudogene. CDR3 length equals 13 residues. The CDR3 nucleotides are TGTGCCAGCAGCCTCTATACAGGGTCTGGCTACACCTTC. This gives the protein CASSLYTGSGYTF.

This chain links TRBV30 with TRBJ2-7, with TRBD2 as a possible D gene (5 bases). There are 15 residues in the CDR3. The germline V and J ends were trimmed by 0 bases and 6 bases, with 18 bases remaining between them. Germline values: CDR1 GTSNPN, CDR2 SVGIG (reference sequence). The DNA of the CDR3 is TGTGCCTGGAGTGTACCGGAGGTATTTGGAGCCGAGCAGTACTTC. The encoded protein is CAWSVPEVFGAEQYF.

The gene calls are TRBV6-5 and TRBJ2-2; a weak D match, TRBD2 (5 bases). The length of the CDR3 is 13 residues. CDR1 is MNHEY, CDR2 SVGAGI, per germline. The V gene lost 8 bases and the J gene lost 2 bases, with 9 bases spanning the gap. The CDR3 loop is CASRRSNTGELFF. CDR3 nucleotides: TGTGCCAGCCGGAGGTCAAACACCGGGGAGCTGTTTTTT.

The chain couples TRBV11-2 to TRBJ1-2, with 8 bases identical to TRBD1. The germline CDR1 and CDR2 sequences are SGHAT and FQNNGV. The ends lost 4 bases at V and 2 bases at J; junction bases unmatched: 6. The CDR3 loop spans 15 amino acids. CDR3 region: CASSYDSGGNYGYTF. The CDR3 DNA follows: TGTGCCAGCAGCTATGACTCAGGGGGCAACTATGGCTACACCTTC.

The chain is built from TRBV18 and TRBJ2-7, with 10 bases lining up with TRBD2. This CDR3 spans 16 amino acids. Germline trimming cut 1 base from V and 7 bases from J; bases unmatched to any gene: 10. In germline, CDR1 is KGHSH, CDR2 LQKENI. The CDR3 here is CASSPRVAGGSREQYF. The CDR3 coding sequence is TGTGCCAGCTCACCACGGGTAGCGGGGGGTTCACGTGAGCAGTACTTC.

The chain is built from TRBV29-1 and TRBJ2-5; D is ambiguous. The DNA end is a closer match to TRBJ2-7, so the J assignment may be wrong. The germline CDR1 and CDR2 sequences are SQVTM and ANQGSEA. The CDR3 length is 11 residues. CDR3 bases: TGCAGCGTTGAAGTGGGCCACGAGCAGTACTTC. As protein: CSVEVGHEQYF.

The DNA of the CDR3 is TGCGCCAGCAGCCCGGGGGGACCCTACGAGCAGTACTTC. Translation: CASSPGGPYEQYF. The chain has TRBV5-1 and TRBJ2-7; TRBD2 aligns across 7 bases. The CDR3 contains 13 residues. Losses at the gene ends were 4 bases for V and 2 bases for J; bases not matched to a gene: 3. CDR1 is SGHRS and CDR2 is YFSETQ in the germline V gene.

The chain couples TRBV5-6 to TRBJ1-1; D is possibly TRBD1 (5 bases). V gave up 0 bases and J gave up 0 bases, with 9 bases separating them. The CDR3 sequence is 15 residues long. Germline-derived CDR1 and CDR2 are SGHDT and YYEEEE. The CDR3 coding sequence is TGTGCCAGCAGCTTGGGGATGGACATGAACACTGAAGCTTTCTTT. It translates to CASSLGMDMNTEAFF.

The chain couples TRBV7-9 to TRBJ2-5, with D maybe TRBD2 (5 bases). This CDR3 contains 14 residues. CDR1 and CDR2 (germline): SEHNR, FQNEAQ (reference sequence). V dropped 6 bases and J dropped 1 base, with 12 bases sitting between them. In DNA, the CDR3 is TGTGCCAGCAGAGGCCCCGGGATCCAAGAGACCCAGTACTTC. It translates to CASRGPGIQETQYF. The entire variable domain, with the rest obtained from reference TRBV7-9 and TRBJ2-5, is as follows: DTGVSQNPRHKITKRGQNVTFRCDPISEHNRLYWYRQTLGQGPEFLTYFQNEAQLEKSRLLSDRFSAERPKGSFSTLEIQRTEQGDSAMYLCASRGPGIQETQYFGPGTRLLVL.

This chain joins TRBV6-5 and TRBJ1-4, with TRBD1 as a possible D gene (6 bases). Trimming took 4 bases from V and 0 from J, leaving 6 bases between them. Germline V CDR1 and CDR2: MNHEY, SVGAGI. The CDR3 contains 14 residues. CDR3 in amino acids: CASSWDTTNEKLFF. The DNA for the CDR3 is TGTGCCAGCAGTTGGGACACAACTAATGAAAAACTGTTTTTT.